This paragraph reports one TCR beta chain. Its antigen is as yet unknown. Germline V gene sequence: CDR1 KGHSH, CDR2 LQKENI. Trimming removed 0 bases from V and 1 base from J; junction bases left unmatched: 0. This CDR3 is built from 16 residues. This entry is derived from a study of cytomegalovirus exposure and HLA in healthy donors. Broader study findings: Researchers counted 150 to 200 TCR beta chains as cytomegalovirus-associated. The authors considered a cluster of highly shared sequence variants likely to be a sequencing artifact. A later analysis reportedly identified an Asian-associated ancestry cluster as carrying fewer N-insertions than the approximately 710-donor mean. Cytomegalovirus status, reportedly, was diagnosed with high specificity and sensitivity by the classifier.

The primer mix had 60 Vbeta and 13 Jbeta primers. Generated by immunoSEQ multiplex PCR, the TCRdb table keeps only in-frame clones and is missing some. The sample holds over 150,000 clones, roughly 80% seen once. The receptor was derived from a woman between 25 and 40 years old in good health and CMV-seronegative. The sequenced material came from PBMCs. The V call is TRBV18, the J call TRBJ2-7; 13 bases match TRBD2. The CDR3 DNA is TGTGCCAGCTCACCACCGGGACTAGCGGGATCCTACGAGCAGTACTTC. Translated, it gives CASSPPGLAGSYEQYF. Full variable domain (rest looked up from reference TRBV18 and TRBJ2-7): NAGVMQNPRHLVRRRGQEARLRCSPMKGHSHVYWYRQLPEEGLKFMVYLQKENIIDESGMPKERFSAEFPKEGPSILRIQQVVRGDSAAYFCASSPPGLAGSYEQYFGPGTRLTVT.